The 5 T cell receptor beta chains in this list originate from one sample, sequenced in a study of cytomegalovirus exposure and HLA in healthy donors. 60 Vbeta and 13 Jbeta primers were used in PCR. Generated by immunoSEQ multiplex PCR, the TCRdb table keeps only in-frame clones and is missing some. Among about 76,000 clones listed, 70% to 85% were seen once. The sequenced sample was PBMCs. The receptors come from a man aged 25-40 years in good health and CMV-seronegative.

The rearrangement uses TRBV6-5 and TRBJ2-5; D ambiguous. Germline lookup yields CDR1 MNHEY and CDR2 SVGAGI. The CDR3 has 14 residues. The V and J ends lost 2 bases and 5 bases respectively, with 12 bases between them. The CDR3 DNA reads TGTGCCAGCAGTTACCAGCGCGCTGCGGAGACCCAGTACTTC. It yields the protein CASSYQRAAETQYF.

This chain links TRBV4-1 with TRBJ2-3; 8 positions agree with TRBD2. V shed 6 bases and J 0 bases; nucleotides not matched to a gene: 5. The germline V gene encodes CDR1 MGHRA and CDR2 YSYEKL. The CDR3 totals 15 residues. The CDR3 reads CASRLAARSTDTQYF. The CDR3 bases are TGCGCCAGCAGACTAGCGGCCAGAAGCACAGATACGCAGTATTTT.

V usage is TRBV19 and J usage is TRBJ1-4; D not certain. V lost 9 bases, J lost 0 bases, and 23 bases lay in between. The CDR3 contains 18 residues. Germline lookup yields CDR1 LNHDA and CDR2 SQIVND (reference sequence). DNA of the CDR3: TGTGCCAGCAAAGCCAGCCGCGGGAGGGATGCAACTAATGAAAAACTGTTTTTT. Encoded protein: CASKASRGRDATNEKLFF.

This rearrangement joins TRBV18 to TRBJ1-1; 7 nucleotides align to TRBD1. The V segment lost 2 bases and the J segment 4 bases; nucleotides outside the gene matches: 13. The CDR3 is 17 amino acids. Germline V lookup: CDR1 KGHSH, CDR2 LQKENI. CDR3 nucleotide sequence: TGTGCCAGCTCACCAACGGGACAGAAGATCCTGGGCACTGAAGCTTTCTTT. Translated: CASSPTGQKILGTEAFF. The full variable domain, with the rest looked up from reference TRBV18 and TRBJ1-1, is NAGVMQNPRHLVRRRGQEARLRCSPMKGHSHVYWYRQLPEEGLKFMVYLQKENIIDESGMPKERFSAEFPKEGPSILRIQQVVRGDSAAYFCASSPTGQKILGTEAFFGQGTRLTVV.

In DNA form, the CDR3 reads TGTGCCGTCTCGCGAGGTGCCACCGGGGAGCTGTTTTTT. This encodes CAVSRGATGELFF. The V and J genes are TRBV6-6 and TRBJ2-2; D is uncertain. This CDR3 contains 13 residues. The V end lost 11 bases, the J end lost 4 bases, and 14 bases lay between the germline ends. Per the germline V gene, CDR1 is MNHNY and CDR2 is SVGAGI (reference sequence).